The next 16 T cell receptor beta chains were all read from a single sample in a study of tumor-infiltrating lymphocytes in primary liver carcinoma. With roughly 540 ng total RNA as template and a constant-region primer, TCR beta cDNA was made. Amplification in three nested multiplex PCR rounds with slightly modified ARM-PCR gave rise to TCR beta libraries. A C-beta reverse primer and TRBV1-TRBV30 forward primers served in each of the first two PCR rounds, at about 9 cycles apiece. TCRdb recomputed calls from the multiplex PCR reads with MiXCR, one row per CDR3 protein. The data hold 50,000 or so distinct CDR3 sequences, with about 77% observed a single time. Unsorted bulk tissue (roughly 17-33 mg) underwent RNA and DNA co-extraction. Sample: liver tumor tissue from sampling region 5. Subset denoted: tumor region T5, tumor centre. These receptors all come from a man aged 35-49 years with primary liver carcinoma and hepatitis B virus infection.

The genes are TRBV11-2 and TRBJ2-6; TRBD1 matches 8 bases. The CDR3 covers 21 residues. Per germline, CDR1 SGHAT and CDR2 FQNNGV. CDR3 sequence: CVCSMGGDRGISLSGANVLTF. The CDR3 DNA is TGTGTCTGCAGCATGGGGGGAGACAGGGGCATCTCCCTCTCTGGGGCCAACGTCCTGACTTTC.

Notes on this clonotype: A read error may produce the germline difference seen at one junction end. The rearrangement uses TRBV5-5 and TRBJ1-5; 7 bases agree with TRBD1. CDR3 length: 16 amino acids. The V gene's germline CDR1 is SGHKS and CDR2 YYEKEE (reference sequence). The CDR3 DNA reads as TGTGCCAGCAGCTCGGGACAGACGATTAACAATCAGCCTCAGCATTTT. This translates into CASSSGQTINNQPQHF.

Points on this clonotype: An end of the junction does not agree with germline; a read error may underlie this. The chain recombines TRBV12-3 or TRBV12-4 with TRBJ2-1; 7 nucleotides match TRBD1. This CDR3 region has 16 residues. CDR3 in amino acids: CASSLPRGTVKGEQFF. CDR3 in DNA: TGTGCCAGCAGTCTCCCCCGAGGGACAGTAAAGGGCGAGCAGTTCTTT.

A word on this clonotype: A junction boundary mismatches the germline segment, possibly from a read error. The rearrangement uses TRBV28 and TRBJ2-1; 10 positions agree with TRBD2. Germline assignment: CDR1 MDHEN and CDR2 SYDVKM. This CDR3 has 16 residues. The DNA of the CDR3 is TGTGCCATCATCCCCCCGGAGCGGGGGGGTTACAATGAGCAGTTATTC. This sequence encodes CAIIPPERGGYNEQLF.

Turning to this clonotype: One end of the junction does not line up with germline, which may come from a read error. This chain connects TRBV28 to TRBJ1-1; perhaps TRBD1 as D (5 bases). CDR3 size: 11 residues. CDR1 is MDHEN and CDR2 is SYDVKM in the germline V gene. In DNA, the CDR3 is TGTGCCTCAAAGGGACGCACTGAGGCTTTCTTT. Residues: CASKGRTEAFF.

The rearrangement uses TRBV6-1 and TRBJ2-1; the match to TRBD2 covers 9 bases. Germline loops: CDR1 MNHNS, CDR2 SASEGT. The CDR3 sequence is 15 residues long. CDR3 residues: CGGSEEAGGYNEQFF. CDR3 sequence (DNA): TGTGGCGGTAGTGAAGAAGCGGGAGGATACAATGAGCAGTTCTTC.

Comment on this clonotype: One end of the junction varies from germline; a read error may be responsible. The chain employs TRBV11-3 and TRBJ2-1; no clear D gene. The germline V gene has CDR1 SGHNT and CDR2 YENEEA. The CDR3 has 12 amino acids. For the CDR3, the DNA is TGTGCCAGCAGCTTAAATGCCAATGAGCAGCCATTC. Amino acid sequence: CASSLNANEQPF.

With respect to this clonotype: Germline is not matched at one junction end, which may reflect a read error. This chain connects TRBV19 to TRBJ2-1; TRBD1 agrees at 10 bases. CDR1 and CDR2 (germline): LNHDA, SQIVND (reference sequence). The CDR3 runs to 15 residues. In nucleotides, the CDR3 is TGTGCCAGCGCCAACGACCGGACAGGGGGAAATGGGCAGTTCTTC. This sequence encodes CASANDRTGGNGQFF.

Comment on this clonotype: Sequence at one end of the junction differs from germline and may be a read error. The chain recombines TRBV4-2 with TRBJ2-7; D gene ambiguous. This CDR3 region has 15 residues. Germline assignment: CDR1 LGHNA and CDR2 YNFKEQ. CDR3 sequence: CVSSPASRGSYEQYF. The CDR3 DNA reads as TGTGTCAGCAGCCCAGCATCGCGCGGATCCTACGAGCAGTACTTC.

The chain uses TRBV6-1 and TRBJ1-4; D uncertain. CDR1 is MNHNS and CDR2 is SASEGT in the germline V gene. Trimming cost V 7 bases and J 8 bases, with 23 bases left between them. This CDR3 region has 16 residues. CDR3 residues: CASNSTITAIEEKLFF. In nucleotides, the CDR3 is TGTGCCAGCAACTCGACAATTACGGCCATTGAGGAAAAACTGTTTTTT.

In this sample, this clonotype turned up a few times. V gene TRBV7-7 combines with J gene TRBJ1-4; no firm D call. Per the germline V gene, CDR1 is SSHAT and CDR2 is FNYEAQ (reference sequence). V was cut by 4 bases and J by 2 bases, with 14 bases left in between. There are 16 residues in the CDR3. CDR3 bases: TGTGCCAGCAGCTCAAACAAGGGTCCCACTAATGAAAAACTGTTTTTT. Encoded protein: CASSSNKGPTNEKLFF.

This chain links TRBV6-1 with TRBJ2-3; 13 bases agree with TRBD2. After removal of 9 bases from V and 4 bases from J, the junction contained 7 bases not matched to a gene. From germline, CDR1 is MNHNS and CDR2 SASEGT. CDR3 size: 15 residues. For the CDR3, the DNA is TGTGCCAGTGTAGGACTAGCGGGAGCGGCAGATACGCAGTATTTT. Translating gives CASVGLAGAADTQYF.

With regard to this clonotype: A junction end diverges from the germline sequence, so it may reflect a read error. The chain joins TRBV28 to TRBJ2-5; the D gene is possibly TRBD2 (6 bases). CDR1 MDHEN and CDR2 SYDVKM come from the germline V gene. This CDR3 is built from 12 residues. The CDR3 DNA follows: TGTACCAGCGGAGGGCTGGGGGAGACCCAGTACTTC. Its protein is CTSGGLGETQYF.

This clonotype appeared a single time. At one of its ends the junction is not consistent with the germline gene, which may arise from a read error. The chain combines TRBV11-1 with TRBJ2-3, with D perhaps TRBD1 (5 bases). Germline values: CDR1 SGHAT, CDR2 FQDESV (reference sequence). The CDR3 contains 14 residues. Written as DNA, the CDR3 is TGTGCCAGCAGCCCACCCCCTGAAACAGGTACGCAATATTTT. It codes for CASSPPPETGTQYF.

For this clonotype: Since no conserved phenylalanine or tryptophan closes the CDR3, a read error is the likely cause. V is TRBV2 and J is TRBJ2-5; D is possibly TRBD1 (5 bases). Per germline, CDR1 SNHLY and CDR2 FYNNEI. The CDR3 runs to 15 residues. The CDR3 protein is CAGSSARGGTKTQYL. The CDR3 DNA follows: TGTGCCGGATCTTCAGCAAGGGGTGGTACGAAGACACAGTACTTA.

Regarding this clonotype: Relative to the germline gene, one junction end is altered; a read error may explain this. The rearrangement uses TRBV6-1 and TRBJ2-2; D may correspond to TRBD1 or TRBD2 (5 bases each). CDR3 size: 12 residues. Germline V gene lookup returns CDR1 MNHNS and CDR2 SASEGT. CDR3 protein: CASREGNGELFF. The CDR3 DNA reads TGCGCCAGCAGAGAGGGGAACGGGGAGCTGTTTTTT.